The 2 T cell receptor beta chains below come from one sample, sequenced in a study of CD8+ T cells in alopecia areata. Treatment given: oral pan-JAK inhibitor, 5-10 mg twice daily. Reverse transcription of extracted RNA yielded cDNA, which provided the sequencing template. Only in-frame clones appear in the TCRdb table, and some are missing; sequencing was by immunoSEQ multiplex PCR. Here the sample spans 120,000 or so clones, roughly 55% being singletons. Sequenced here: CD4+ T cells sorted from blood, sampled at week 4, from a patient treated with tofacitinib. The receptors were gathered from a human donor with alopecia areata.

The rearrangement joins TRBV5-1 to TRBJ2-7, with 8 bases matching TRBD2. CDR3 length: 14 amino acids. Trimming took 1 base from V and 6 from J; bases not matched to a gene: 6. Germline V lookup: CDR1 SGHRS, CDR2 YFSETQ. The CDR3 nucleotides read TGCGCCAGCAGCTTGTCGGCGGGGGGAAGCGAGCAGTACTTC. Protein product: CASSLSAGGSEQYF.

The sample holds one count of this clone. The chain carries TRBV27 and TRBJ2-3; 7 bases fit TRBD2. Unmatched junction bases numbered 9, after V lost 4 bases and J lost 2 bases. CDR3 length equals 16 residues. Germline V lookup: CDR1 MNHEY, CDR2 SMNVEV (reference sequence). The CDR3 sequence: CASSSDLAGFTDTQYF. The CDR3 nucleotides are TGTGCCAGCAGTTCAGATTTAGCGGGTTTCACAGATACGCAGTATTTT.